The T cell receptor (beta chain) under discussion was sequenced for a study of T cells in Graves' hyperthyroidism and ophthalmopathy. Overall study results and limits: Ophthalmopathy and stable hyperthyroidism were told apart by a 13 V-J model. Among clonotypes expanded in thyroid above 0.001, most were also found in blood.

Patients showing uncontrolled infection, other autoimmune disease, pregnancy or lactation were ineligible. Used for diagnoses were clinical symptoms, serum thyroxine and TRAb, thyroid ultrasound and orbital computed tomography. This clonotype was observed many times. Its antigen is unknown. Mismatch with germline at one junction end may stem from a read error. Germline assignment: CDR1 LGHDT and CDR2 YNNKEL (reference sequence). This CDR3 is built from 14 residues. It was RNA transcripts that yielded the amplified TCR beta CDR3 regions. The TCR CDR3 was amplified in a first-round RT-PCR using the HTBI primer set. TCRdb recomputed calls from the multiplex PCR reads with MiXCR, one row per CDR3 protein. The data hold approximately 510,000 distinct CDR3 sequences, with approximately 48% observed a single time.

The chain links TRBV3-1 to TRBJ1-1, with D hard to call. Sample: peripheral blood or thyroid tissue (not recorded which). This TCR was recovered from an adult woman with Graves' disease, either hyperthyroidism or ophthalmopathy (not recorded which). The CDR3 sequence: CASSRGQVNTEAFF. The CDR3, as DNA: TGCGCCAGCAGCCGTGGGCAGGTGAACACTGAAGCTTTCTTT.